The present TCR beta chain was sequenced within a study of somatic mutations in cytotoxic T cells in rheumatoid arthritis. Using positive magnetic bead selection on an AutoMACS, CD4+ and CD8+ cells were isolated, after which their purity was checked by flow cytometry. Original methodology: Published virus-specific TCRB sequences matched only a few of the patient CD8+ clones exceeding 1%. Data came from immunoSEQ multiplex PCR; TCRdb stores just in-frame clones and leaves some out. The DNA was the basis for D and trimming; V, J and clone size are from that table. This table has some 20,000 clones, approximately 83% appearing once. Study findings and constraints: Between rheumatoid arthritis patients and age-matched healthy controls, CD8+ T-cell clonality showed no significant difference. The antigen targets of the expanded CD8+ clones lacked identification.

Trimming pared 0 bases from V and 7 bases from J, leaving 16 bases between. The germline V gene has CDR1 LGHNA and CDR2 YSLEER. The CDR3 is 16 residues long. Note on this clone: The target antigen is unknown.

The J gene is TRBJ2-1, the V gene TRBV4-3, with D perhaps TRBD2 (5 bases). Input material: CD8+ T cells sorted from blood. This TCR was recovered from an adult with rheumatoid arthritis. This CDR3 is CASSQDSRDYVNEQFF. CDR3 coding DNA: TGCGCCAGCAGCCAAGATTCGAGGGATTACGTGAATGAGCAGTTCTTC.